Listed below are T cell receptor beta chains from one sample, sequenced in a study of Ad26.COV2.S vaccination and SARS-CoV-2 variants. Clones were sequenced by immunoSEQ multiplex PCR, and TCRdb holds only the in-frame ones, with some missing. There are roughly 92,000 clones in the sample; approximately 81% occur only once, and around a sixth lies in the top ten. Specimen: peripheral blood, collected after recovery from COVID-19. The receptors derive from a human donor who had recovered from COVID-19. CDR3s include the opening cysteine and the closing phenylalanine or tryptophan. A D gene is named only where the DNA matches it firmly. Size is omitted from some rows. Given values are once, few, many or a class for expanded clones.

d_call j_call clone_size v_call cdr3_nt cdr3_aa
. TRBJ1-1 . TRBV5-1 TGCGCCAGCAGCTTGGAGTGGGGGCGAGGGATCACTGAAGCTTTCTTT CASSLEWGRGITEAFF
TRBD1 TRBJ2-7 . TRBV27 TGTGCCAGCAGCCGGGACAGGGTACACGAGCAGTACTTC CASSRDRVHEQYF
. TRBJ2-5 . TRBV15 TGTGCCACCAGCAGGGACAGAAGTGAGACCCAGTACTTC CATSRDRSETQYF
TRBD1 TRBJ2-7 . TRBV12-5 TGTGCTAGTGGACGACAGGGGGCGTACGAGCAGTACTTC CASGRQGAYEQYF
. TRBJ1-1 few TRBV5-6 TGTGCCAGCAGCCGGCGGCTCATGAACACTGAAGCTTTCTTT CASSRRLMNTEAFF
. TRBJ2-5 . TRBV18 TGTGCCAGCTCATCCACTGATGAGACCCAGTACTTC CASSSTDETQYF
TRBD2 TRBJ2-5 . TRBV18 TGTGCCAGCTCAGTCTCCGGGTCAAGCGGGGGACAAGAGACCCAGTACTTC CASSVSGSSGGQETQYF
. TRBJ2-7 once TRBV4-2 TGTGCCAGCAGCCAACCCGGGGGCTCCTACGAGCAGTACTTC CASSQPGGSYEQYF
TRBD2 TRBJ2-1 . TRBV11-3 TGTGCCAGCAGCTTAGTCCTAGCGGGAGGATTCAATGAGCAGTTCTTC CASSLVLAGGFNEQFF
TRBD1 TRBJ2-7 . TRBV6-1 TGTGCCAGCAGTGAAGACAGGGGATCGGCCGAGCAGTACTTC CASSEDRGSAEQYF
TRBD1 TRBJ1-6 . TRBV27 TGTGCCAGCAGTTTAGAGGGGGCCATATCTAATTCACCCCTCCACTTT CASSLEGAISNSPLHF
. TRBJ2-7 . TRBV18 TGTGCCAGCTCACCGGAGGGGTTTTCAAATCTCTACGAGCAGTACTTC CASSPEGFSNLYEQYF
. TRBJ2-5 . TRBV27 TGTGCCAGCAGGCAGGGTGTCAAAGAGACCCAGTACTTC CASRQGVKETQYF
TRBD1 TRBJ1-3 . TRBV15 TGTGCCACCAGCAGAGATCTGTTGGGACAGAACTCTGGAAACACCATATATTTT CATSRDLLGQNSGNTIYF
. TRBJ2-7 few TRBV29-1 TGCAGCGTTGAAGTTGTTGTGACAGAAACCTCCTACGAGCAGTACTTC CSVEVVVTETSYEQYF
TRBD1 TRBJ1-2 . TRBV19 TGTGCCAGTCTCCGGGACAGAGGCTACACCTTC CASLRDRGYTF
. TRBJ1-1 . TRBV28 TGTGCCAGCAGGGAACAGGGCCGCCTAGGAGCTTTCTTT CASREQGRLGAFF
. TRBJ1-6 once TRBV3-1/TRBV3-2 TGTGCCAGCAGCCAAGTCCCGACCAGGAACAGGGTTAATTCACCCCTCCACTTT CASSQVPTRNRVNSPLHF
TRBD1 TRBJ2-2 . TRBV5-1 TGCGCCAGCAGCTTGTTTATGACAGGGGACACCGGGGAGCTGTTTTTT CASSLFMTGDTGELFF
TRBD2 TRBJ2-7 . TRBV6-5 TGTGCCAGCAACCCAGCGGGAGCCCGCTACGAGCAGTACTTC CASNPAGARYEQYF
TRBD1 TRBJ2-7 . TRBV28 TGTGCCAGCAGTTTTACGACAGGGGCTATCGGTATTCGCTCCTACGAGCAGTACTTC CASSFTTGAIGIRSYEQYF
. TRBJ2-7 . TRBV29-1 TGCAGCGTTGGTCCCCAGGGGAACGAGCAGTACTTC CSVGPQGNEQYF
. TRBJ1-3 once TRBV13 TGTGCCAGCAGCTTAGGCGCGGGTAGCTCTGGAAACACCATATATTTT CASSLGAGSSGNTIYF
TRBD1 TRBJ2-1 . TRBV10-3 TGTGCCATCAGACGGGGACAGGGGACCTACAATGAGCAGTTCTTC CAIRRGQGTYNEQFF
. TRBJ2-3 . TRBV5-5 TGTGCCAGCAGCTTTTTCAGCAGCACAGATACGCAGTATTTT CASSFFSSTDTQYF
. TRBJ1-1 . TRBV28 TGTGCCAGCAGTTTAAAGGTGGCGGCGAACACTGAAGCTTTCTTT CASSLKVAANTEAFF
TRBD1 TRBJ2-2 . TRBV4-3 TGCGCCAGCAGCCAAGACGGGACAGGACTCGCGAACACCGGGGAGCTGTTTTTT CASSQDGTGLANTGELFF
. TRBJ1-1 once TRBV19 TGTGCCAGTAGTATATGGGGGCTGGACACTGAAGCTTTCTTT CASSIWGLDTEAFF
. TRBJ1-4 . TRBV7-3 TGTGCCAGCAGTCGATTTCCTTCTCGGGCCGCAACTAATGAAAAACTGTTTTTT CASSRFPSRAATNEKLFF
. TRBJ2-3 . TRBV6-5 TGTGCCAGCAGCACTAGTTCCGATACGCAGTATTTT CASSTSSDTQYF
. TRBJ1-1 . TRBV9 TGTGCCAGCAGCGTGGACGATGCCCGTGTAGGCGTAACTGAAGCTTTCTTT CASSVDDARVGVTEAFF
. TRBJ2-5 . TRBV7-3 TGTGCCAGCAGCTTAACGTTCCGAGGAGGGGAGACCCAGTACTTC CASSLTFRGGETQYF
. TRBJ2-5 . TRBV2 TGTGCCAGCAGCGCAGGGGTGTACCAAGAGACCCAGTACTTC CASSAGVYQETQYF
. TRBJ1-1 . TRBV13 TGTGCCAGCACCCGGATAAAGGGTTTGAACACTGAAGCTTTCTTT CASTRIKGLNTEAFF
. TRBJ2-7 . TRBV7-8 TGTGCCAGCAGCTTAGAGTCGGCCGAACACGAGCAGTACTTC CASSLESAEHEQYF
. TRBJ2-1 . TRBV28 TGTGCCAGCGGGGTCTCCTACAATGAGCAGTTCTTC CASGVSYNEQFF
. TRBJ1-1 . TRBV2 TGTGCCAGCCGAGGGGTCTGGGGGGACGCTGAAGCTTTCTTT CASRGVWGDAEAFF
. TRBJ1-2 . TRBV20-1 TGCAGTGCTAGTCCCGGCCTGTACTATGGCTACACCTTC CSASPGLYYGYTF
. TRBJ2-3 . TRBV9 TGTGCCAGCAGCGAGCGCACCGGGACTTTGACAGATACGCAGTATTTT CASSERTGTLTDTQYF
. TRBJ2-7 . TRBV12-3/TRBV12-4 TGTGCCAGCAGTTTAGGGTACGAGCAGTACTTC CASSLGYEQYF
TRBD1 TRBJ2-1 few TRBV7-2 TGTGCCAGCAGTGGACAGGGGCGCTCCTACAATGAGCAGTTCTTC CASSGQGRSYNEQFF
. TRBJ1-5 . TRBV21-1 TGTGCCAGCAGCGCTCCGGGGGCAGGATTCGAGCCTAGCAATCAGCCCCAGCATTTT CASSAPGAGFEPSNQPQHF
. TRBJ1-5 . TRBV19 TGTGCCAGTGAGTTCAGATATAGCAATCAGCCCCAGCATTTT CASEFRYSNQPQHF
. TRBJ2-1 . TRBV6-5 TGTGCCAGCAGTTACACGGGGCTAGTCAATGAGCAGTTCTTC CASSYTGLVNEQFF
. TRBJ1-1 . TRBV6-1 TGTGCCAGCAGTGATTATTGGGGTGGAGCTTTCTTT CASSDYWGGAFF
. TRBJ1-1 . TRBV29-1 TGCAGCGGTGGACGGATGAACACTGAAGCTTTCTTT CSGGRMNTEAFF
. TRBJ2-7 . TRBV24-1 TGTGCCACCAGTGTTGGTGCCAGCTCCTACGAGCAGTACTTC CATSVGASSYEQYF
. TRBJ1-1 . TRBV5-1 TGCGCCAGCAGCTTCCTGCCGCCAGGGAAGAGGGTCACTGAAGCTTTCTTT CASSFLPPGKRVTEAFF
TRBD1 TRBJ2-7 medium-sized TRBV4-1 TGCGCCAGCAGCCAAGACCCCCAGGGGGCGCAAGGTTACGAGCAGTACTTC CASSQDPQGAQGYEQYF
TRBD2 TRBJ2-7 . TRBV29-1 TGCAGCGTTGAAGATTCCCCCTTAGCGGGAGGGCCACCCTACGAGCAGTACTTC CSVEDSPLAGGPPYEQYF
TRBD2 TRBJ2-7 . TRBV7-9 TGTGCCAGCAGCCATAGCGGGAAATCCTACGAGCAGTACTTC CASSHSGKSYEQYF
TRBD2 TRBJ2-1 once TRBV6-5 TGTGCCAGCAGTTACCCAGGACTAGCGGGAAGGTTCTTC CASSYPGLAGRFF
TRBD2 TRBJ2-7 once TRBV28 TGTGCCAGCAGTCCGTGGAATAGCGGGATCTACGAGCAGTACTTC CASSPWNSGIYEQYF